Shown below are 19 T cell receptor beta chains from a single sample sequenced in a study of T cells after yellow fever vaccination. MiXCR, applied by TCRdb to the 5' RACE reads, yields one record per CDR3 protein. Of about 580,000 distinct CDR3 sequences detected, approximately 16% appear once; the ten largest clones hold roughly a sixth. The specimen was PBMCs, collected less than 6 days after the first yellow fever vaccination. All receptors derive from a man aged 18 to 30 who received the YFV17D yellow fever vaccine.

This clonotype was observed a handful of times. The chain carries TRBV11-2 and TRBJ2-5; 8 bases match TRBD2. This CDR3 spans 14 amino acids. V lost 3 bases, J lost 5 bases, and 5 bases stayed unmatched. Germline values: CDR1 SGHAT, CDR2 FQNNGV. CDR3 residues: CASSFGLARETQYF. CDR3 in DNA: TGTGCCAGCAGCTTCGGACTAGCTCGGGAGACCCAGTACTTC.

The chain couples TRBV18 to TRBJ1-2, with 9 bases lining up with TRBD1. CDR3 length equals 13 residues. With 1 base clipped from V and 9 bases from J, the junction kept 3 bases outside the gene matches. The germline gives CDR1 KGHSH, CDR2 LQKENI. CDR3 protein: CASSPLGQGSYTF. The CDR3 DNA is TGTGCCAGCTCACCACTAGGACAGGGGAGCTACACCTTC.

The chain has TRBV4-1 and TRBJ2-1; D is unclear. Germline values: CDR1 MGHRA, CDR2 YSYEKL. Trimming took off 1 base at V and 0 bases at J, with 16 bases between the two ends. The CDR3 length is 18 residues. In DNA, the CDR3 is TGCGCCAGCAGCCAAGCCTTAACTATATTGGGCTCCTACAATGAGCAGTTCTTC. Residues: CASSQALTILGSYNEQFF.

This clonotype has just a few counts. The CDR3 sequence is CASSAGVYNSPLHF. CDR3 in DNA: TGTGCCAGCAGCGCAGGGGTATATAATTCACCCCTCCACTTT. The gene calls are TRBV14 and TRBJ1-6; the D gene is possibly TRBD1 (6 bases). Trimming cost V 5 bases and J 4 bases, with 9 bases left between them. The CDR3 sequence is 14 residues long. Germline V gene sequence: CDR1 SGHDN, CDR2 FVKESK.

The chain joins TRBV6-1 to TRBJ2-7, with D perhaps TRBD2 (6 bases). Germline V gene sequence: CDR1 MNHNS, CDR2 SASEGT. The CDR3 is 16 amino acids. V was cut by 5 bases and J by 2 bases, with 19 bases left in between. The chain's CDR3 is CASSPVGGYSPYEQYV. The CDR3 bases are TGTGCCAGCAGTCCGGTCGGGGGTTATAGCCCCTACGAGCAGTACGTC.

This clonotype was observed a few times. This rearrangement joins TRBV11-2 to TRBJ2-1; D may be TRBD1 or TRBD2 (6 bases each). Germline assignment: CDR1 SGHAT and CDR2 FQNNGV. V was shortened by 6 bases and J by 0 bases, with 18 bases between the two germline ends. The length of the CDR3 is 17 residues. Here the CDR3 reads CASRRPGGGLSYNEQFF. The CDR3 DNA sequence: TGTGCCAGCAGACGACCCGGAGGGGGGCTCTCCTACAATGAGCAGTTCTTC.

This chain connects TRBV5-4 to TRBJ2-4, with 7 bases aligning to TRBD1. CDR1 and CDR2 (germline): SGHNT, YYREEE (reference sequence). CDR3 length equals 13 residues. Trimming at V came to 2 bases and at J to 9 bases, leaving 5 bases not matched to a gene. CDR3 in DNA: TGTGCCAGCAGCTTAACAGGGGAACGCATTCAGTACTTC. Translation gives CASSLTGERIQYF. The whole variable domain, remainder taken from reference TRBV5-4 and TRBJ2-4, is ETGVTQSPTHLIKTRGQQVTLRCSSQSGHNTVSWYQQALGQGPQFIFQYYREEENGRGNFPPRFSGLQFPNYSSELNVNALELDDSALYLCASSLTGERIQYFGAGTRLSVL.

The sample holds a few counts of this clonotype. The rearrangement links TRBV3-1 to TRBJ2-6; 10 nucleotides agree with TRBD1. The CDR3 length is 17 residues. Germline V gene sequence: CDR1 LGHDT, CDR2 YNNKEL (reference sequence). V lost 5 bases and J lost 0; bases outside the gene matches: 4. CDR3 amino acids: CASSGDRGNSGANVLTF. The CDR3 DNA reads TGTGCCAGCAGCGGGGACAGGGGAAACTCTGGGGCCAACGTCCTGACTTTC.

There are many counts of this clonotype. The chain carries TRBV7-9 and TRBJ2-3; no definite D call. Germline assignment: CDR1 SEHNR and CDR2 FQNEAQ (reference sequence). V lost 11 bases, J lost 0 bases, and 9 bases lay in between. This CDR3 spans 12 amino acids. The DNA of the CDR3 is TGTGCCCTCGAGAGCAGCACAGATACGCAGTATTTT. Protein sequence: CALESSTDTQYF.

This clonotype was found a few times. This chain links TRBV7-9 with TRBJ1-5, with D possibly being TRBD1 (6 bases). The germline CDR1 and CDR2 sequences are SEHNR and FQNEAQ (reference sequence). The CDR3 is 15 residues long. V dropped 1 base and J dropped 7 bases, with 14 bases sitting between them. CDR3 residues: CASSLGGQGWQPQHF. DNA of the CDR3: TGTGCCAGCAGCTTAGGAGGGCAGGGGTGGCAGCCCCAGCATTTT.

Many counts were recorded for this clonotype. The rearrangement joins TRBV29-1 to TRBJ2-1; D is perhaps TRBD2 (6 bases). V was cut by 6 bases and J by 12 bases, with 21 bases left in between. The V gene's germline CDR1 is SQVTM and CDR2 ANQGSEA. The CDR3 runs to 13 residues. The CDR3 reads CSVPGLPSDGQFF. The CDR3, as DNA: TGCAGCGTACCGGGACTGCCATCAGATGGGCAGTTCTTC.

There are a few counts of this clonotype. This chain joins TRBV29-1 and TRBJ2-5, with TRBD2 matching over 10 bases. The CDR3 is 12 amino acids. CDR1 and CDR2 from the germline V gene are SQVTM and ANQGSEA. CDR3 DNA sequence: TGCGGAGCGGGGGGGAAGCTCGAGACCCAGTACTTC. This gives the protein CGAGGKLETQYF.

This clonotype was detected only a few times. This rearrangement joins TRBV11-2 to TRBJ2-3; D remains ambiguous. Between the trimmed V and J ends, which lost 3 bases and 6 bases, there was a span of 4 bases. The CDR3 is 11 residues long. The germline CDR1 and CDR2 sequences are SGHAT and FQNNGV. The CDR3 protein is CASSFDDTQYF. The CDR3 region has the DNA TGTGCCAGCAGCTTTGATGATACGCAGTATTTT.

This chain connects TRBV12-3 or TRBV12-4 to TRBJ2-2; the D is unclear. Trimming removed 3 bases from V and 8 bases from J, with 10 bases in between. This CDR3 is 13 amino acids long. The CDR3 region is CASSLVEVGELFF. In DNA, the CDR3 is TGTGCCAGCAGTTTGGTCGAAGTTGGGGAGCTGTTTTTT.

This clonotype was recorded many times. The chain uses TRBV13 and TRBJ1-1, with TRBD1 matching over 7 bases. Trimming took 2 bases from V and 7 from J; bases not matched to a gene: 7. Germline loops: CDR1 PRHDT, CDR2 FYEKMQ (reference sequence). This CDR3 region has 14 residues. CDR3 sequence: CASSLRGQRYEAFF. In DNA form, the CDR3 reads TGTGCCAGCAGCTTAAGGGGACAGAGGTATGAAGCTTTCTTT.

The rearrangement joins TRBV6-5 to TRBJ1-3, with D tentatively TRBD1 (5 bases). Per germline, CDR1 MNHEY and CDR2 SVGAGI. The CDR3 consists of 16 residues. V lost 2 bases and J 4 bases, leaving 15 bases between the germline ends. The CDR3 sequence is CASSYGARAAGNTIYF. The CDR3 bases are TGTGCCAGCAGTTACGGGGCCCGGGCGGCGGGAAACACCATATATTTT.

This clonotype occurred many times. The rearrangement links TRBV2 to TRBJ2-7, with D uncertain. The germline V gene has CDR1 SNHLY and CDR2 FYNNEI. The V gene lost 7 bases and the J gene lost 4 bases, with 8 bases spanning the gap. The CDR3 sequence is 11 residues long. CDR3 DNA: TGTGCCAGCACTCCAGGTTACGAGCAGTACTTC. Amino acid sequence: CASTPGYEQYF.

This clonotype is large within its sample. The chain's CDR3 is CSARVRDTEAFF. CDR3 sequence (DNA): TGCAGTGCTAGGGTTCGCGACACTGAAGCTTTCTTT. V usage is TRBV20-1 and J usage is TRBJ1-1, with no clear D. The length of the CDR3 is 12 residues. CDR1 and CDR2 from the germline V gene are DFQATT and SNEGSKA (reference sequence). The V and J ends lost 3 bases and 3 bases respectively, with 8 bases between them.

The sample holds a few counts of this clonotype. The chain recombines TRBV7-2 with TRBJ2-5; D remains ambiguous. Trimming removed 5 bases at V and 0 bases at J, with 10 bases between. From germline, CDR1 is SGHTA and CDR2 FQGNSA. The CDR3 contains 14 residues. The CDR3 DNA reads as TGTGCCAGCAGCCCGCATCCGTACCAAGAGACCCAGTACTTC. Protein: CASSPHPYQETQYF.